The TCR beta chain under discussion was sequenced for a study of cytomegalovirus exposure and HLA in healthy donors. Study-level results: Later work found that TCR association rates differed between HLA loci; DRB1 had the most and HLA-C the fewest. Later genetic work tied a missense DCLRE1C variant to beta-chain V and J trimming. In a later analysis, common viral pathogens appeared linked to several of the most significant clusters. TCR beta chains numbering about 160 were designated cytomegalovirus-associated.

About this clone: Its specificity is unknown.

CDR1 is SGHNT, CDR2 YYREEE, per germline (reference sequence). Germline trimming cut 3 bases from V and 0 bases from J; bases unmatched to any gene: 2. CDR3 size: 14 residues. This PCR relied on a set of 60 Vbeta primers and 13 Jbeta primers. Repertoires were generated with immunoSEQ multiplex PCR, while TCRdb's copy carries only in-frame clones and drops some. The repertoire consists of around 180,000 clones, with around 90% occurring once and the leading ten covering roughly 1.8%. The sample was PBMCs. The rearrangement joins TRBV5-4 to TRBJ1-2; 7 nucleotides line up with TRBD1. The receptor was derived from a woman under 30 in good health and CMV-seronegative. The CDR3 protein is CASSSGTANYGYTF. The CDR3 nucleotides read TGTGCCAGCAGCTCCGGGACAGCTAACTATGGCTACACCTTC.